This T cell receptor (beta chain) was identified during a study of T cell repertoires and HLA-DP antigens. Study-wide findings and caveats: Previously undetected clones averaged around 39% and 49% against the two alleles respectively.

The assay was immunoSEQ multiplex PCR, and TCRdb's table has in-frame clones only and misses some. The sample yields some 110,000 clones, around 92% seen once. A remark on this clone: Its antigen is unknown.

The ends were cut back, 3 bases at V and 3 bases at J, with 9 bases in the middle. This CDR3 contains 14 residues. Germline V CDR1 and CDR2: SNHLY, FYNNEI. V gene TRBV2 combines with J gene TRBJ1-3; D is unclear. The receptor was derived from a woman aged 18 to 35 in good health and CMV-seronegative. Material: CD4+ T cells from PBMCs. DNA for the CDR3: TGTGCCAGCAGTGACCCCGCTAGTGGAAACACCATATATTTT. This encodes CASSDPASGNTIYF. The whole variable domain, remainder taken from reference TRBV2 and TRBJ1-3, is EPEVTQTPSHQVTQMGQEVILRCVPISNHLYFYWYRQILGQKVEFLVSFYNNEISEKSEIFDDQFSVERPDGSNFTLKIRSTKLEDSAMYFCASSDPASGNTIYFGEGSWLTVV.